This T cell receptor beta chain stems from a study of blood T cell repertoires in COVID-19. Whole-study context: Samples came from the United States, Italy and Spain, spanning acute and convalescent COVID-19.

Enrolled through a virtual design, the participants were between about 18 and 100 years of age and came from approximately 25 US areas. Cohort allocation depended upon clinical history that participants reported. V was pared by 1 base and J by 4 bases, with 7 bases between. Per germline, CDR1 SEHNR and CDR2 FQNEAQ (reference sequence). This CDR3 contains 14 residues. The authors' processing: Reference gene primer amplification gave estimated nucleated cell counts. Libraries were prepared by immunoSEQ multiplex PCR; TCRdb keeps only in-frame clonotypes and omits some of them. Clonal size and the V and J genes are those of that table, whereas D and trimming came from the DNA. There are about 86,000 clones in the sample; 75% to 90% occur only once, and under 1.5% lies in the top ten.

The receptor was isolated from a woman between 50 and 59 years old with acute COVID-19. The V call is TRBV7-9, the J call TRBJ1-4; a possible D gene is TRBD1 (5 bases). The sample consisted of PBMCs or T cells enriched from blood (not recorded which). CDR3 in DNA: TGTGCCAGCAGCTTAGGAAGGGGTAATGAAAAACTGTTTTTT. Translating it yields CASSLGRGNEKLFF. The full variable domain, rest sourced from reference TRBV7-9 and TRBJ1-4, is DTGVSQNPRHKITKRGQNVTFRCDPISEHNRLYWYRQTLGQGPEFLTYFQNEAQLEKSRLLSDRFSAERPKGSFSTLEIQRTEQGDSAMYLCASSLGRGNEKLFFGSGTQLSVL.